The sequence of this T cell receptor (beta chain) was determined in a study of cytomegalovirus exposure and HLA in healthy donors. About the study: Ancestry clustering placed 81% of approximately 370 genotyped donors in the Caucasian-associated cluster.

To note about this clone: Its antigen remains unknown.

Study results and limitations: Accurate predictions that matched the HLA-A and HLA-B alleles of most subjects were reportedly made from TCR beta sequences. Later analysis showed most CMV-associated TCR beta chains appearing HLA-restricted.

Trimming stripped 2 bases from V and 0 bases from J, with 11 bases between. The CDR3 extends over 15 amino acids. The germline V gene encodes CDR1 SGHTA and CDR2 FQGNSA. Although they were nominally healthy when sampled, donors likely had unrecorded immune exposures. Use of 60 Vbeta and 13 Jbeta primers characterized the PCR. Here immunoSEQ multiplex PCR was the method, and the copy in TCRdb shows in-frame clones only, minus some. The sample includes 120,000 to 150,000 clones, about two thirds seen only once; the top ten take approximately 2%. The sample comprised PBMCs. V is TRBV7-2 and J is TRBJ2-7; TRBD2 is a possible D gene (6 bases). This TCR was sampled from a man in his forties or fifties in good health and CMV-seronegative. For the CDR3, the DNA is TGTGCCAGCAGCTTAAGGGTAGCGGTCTCCTACGAGCAGTACTTC. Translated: CASSLRVAVSYEQYF. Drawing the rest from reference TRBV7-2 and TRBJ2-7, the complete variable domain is GAGVSQSPSNKVTEKGKDVELRCDPISGHTALYWYRQSLGQGLEFLIYFQGNSAPDKSGLPSDRFSAERTGGSVSTLTIQRTQQEDSAVYLCASSLRVAVSYEQYFGPGTRLTVT.